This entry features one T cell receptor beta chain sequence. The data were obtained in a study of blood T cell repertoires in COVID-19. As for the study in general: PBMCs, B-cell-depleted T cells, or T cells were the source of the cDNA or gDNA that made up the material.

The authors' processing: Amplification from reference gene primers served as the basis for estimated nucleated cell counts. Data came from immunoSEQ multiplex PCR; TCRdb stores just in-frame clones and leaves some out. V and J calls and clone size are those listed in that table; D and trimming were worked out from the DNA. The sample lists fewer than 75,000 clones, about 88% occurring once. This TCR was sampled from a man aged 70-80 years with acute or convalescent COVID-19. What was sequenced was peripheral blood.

The CDR3 sequence: CASSFLTGGFFNEQFF. In DNA, the CDR3 is TGTGCCAGCAGCTTTCTTACAGGGGGTTTTTTCAATGAGCAGTTCTTC. V and J are TRBV7-6 and TRBJ2-1; TRBD1 matches at 8 bases. V was clipped by 3 bases and J by 6 bases; unmatched bases: 10. The CDR3 length is 16 residues. Germline V gene data show CDR1 as SGHVS and CDR2 as FNYEAQ.